This TCR beta chain comes out of a study of T cells in Graves' hyperthyroidism and ophthalmopathy. In the study overall: At the time of initial diagnosis and before any treatment, peripheral blood was collected.

This clonotype showed up many times. Template material for amplifying TCR beta CDR3 regions consisted of RNA transcripts. HTBI primers were used for first-round RT-PCR of the TCR CDR3. A single record per CDR3 protein comes from TCRdb applying MiXCR to the multiplex PCR reads. The table shows about 250,000 distinct CDR3 sequences, with roughly 15% occurring only once. The germline gives CDR1 LNHNV, CDR2 YYDKDF (reference sequence). Trimming stripped 1 base from V and 10 bases from J, with 16 bases between. The CDR3 length is 14 residues. Sample collection date corresponds to first hyperthyroidism diagnosis, prior to any ophthalmopathy symptoms. The PBMCs studied were ones that came from about 10 ml fresh peripheral blood.

The receptor was derived from a woman between 50 and 59 years old with Graves' hyperthyroidism that later progressed to Graves' ophthalmopathy. The V and J genes are TRBV15 and TRBJ1-2; D gene ambiguous. Sequencing was carried out using blood. CDR3 in amino acids: CATSRVRFSPLYTF. The CDR3 nucleotides are TGTGCCACCAGCAGAGTGCGATTTTCCCCACTCTACACCTTC.